There are a few counts of the clone carrying this T cell receptor beta chain. No antigen is known for it. The PCR contained 60 Vbeta and 13 Jbeta primers. Libraries were prepared by immunoSEQ multiplex PCR; TCRdb keeps only in-frame clonotypes and omits some of them. The sample carries 210,000 or so clones, more than 70% recorded once. The source of the sample is a study of cytomegalovirus exposure and HLA in healthy donors. For the study at large: A prior study identified approximately 110 million unique TCR beta sequences from 200 million or so T cells.

Findings of the study overall: According to the study, some 160 TCR beta chains were cytomegalovirus-associated. In a later analysis, a missense DCLRE1C variant was linked to TCR beta V- and J-gene trimming.

The sample comprised PBMCs. This receptor was taken from a human donor in good health.

Written as DNA, the CDR3 is TGTGCCAGCAGCTTGGGACTGGTCAGGGGAAACTATGGCTACACCTTC. Translation gives CASSLGLVRGNYGYTF. This chain connects TRBV5-4 to TRBJ1-2, with D possibly being TRBD1 (6 bases). CDR1 and CDR2 from the germline V gene are SGHNT and YYREEE (reference sequence). Trimming left V 0 bases short and J 2 bases short, with 14 bases between. The CDR3 is 16 residues long.